This T cell receptor (beta chain) was recovered during a study of cytomegalovirus exposure and HLA in healthy donors. Study context: A later analysis reported the approximately 120 validation repertoires used the same platform as the roughly 670 first-cohort repertoires.

This clone was observed once. The target antigen is unknown. CDR1 is SEHNR, CDR2 FQNEAQ, per germline (reference sequence). This CDR3 comprises 15 residues. Trimming removed 2 bases from V and 5 bases from J; junction bases left unmatched: 8. Whole-study results and caveats: According to reports, the classifier identified cytomegalovirus status with high specificity and sensitivity. A list of 164 TCR beta chains associated with cytomegalovirus was given.

Repertoires were generated with immunoSEQ multiplex PCR, while TCRdb's copy carries only in-frame clones and drops some. Among roughly 150,000 clones listed, about 82% were seen once. The V gene is TRBV7-9, the J gene TRBJ2-5; 7 bases map to TRBD1. Material: PBMCs. This receptor was obtained from a young man in good health and CMV-seropositive. CDR3 region: CASSLRGQPRETQYF. The CDR3 DNA reads as TGTGCCAGCAGCTTAAGGGGACAGCCTCGGGAGACCCAGTACTTC. Using reference TRBV7-9 and TRBJ2-5 for the parts outside the CDR3, the full variable domain is DTGVSQNPRHKITKRGQNVTFRCDPISEHNRLYWYRQTLGQGPEFLTYFQNEAQLEKSRLLSDRFSAERPKGSFSTLEIQRTEQGDSAMYLCASSLRGQPRETQYFGPGTRLLVL.